Sequencing of this TCR beta chain was carried out in a study of blood T cell repertoires in COVID-19. At the level of the study: T cells, B-cell-depleted T cells, or PBMCs provided the cDNA or gDNA that served as material.

Germline assignment: CDR1 SQVTM and CDR2 ANQGSEA. The germline V and J ends were trimmed by 3 bases and 4 bases, with 12 bases remaining between them. This CDR3 is 13 amino acids long. Original processing methods: Estimation of nucleated cell counts was performed using reference gene primer amplification. Here immunoSEQ multiplex PCR was the method, and the copy in TCRdb shows in-frame clones only, minus some. That table furnishes V, J and clone size, whereas the DNA furnished D and trimming. This sample has under 300,000 clones, with 75% to 90% found just once. Source material: peripheral blood. The rearrangement uses TRBV29-1 and TRBJ1-2, with D possibly matching TRBD1 (6 bases). This clonotype was obtained from a woman aged 40 to 50 with acute or convalescent COVID-19. The CDR3 DNA sequence: TGCAGCGTTGACAAGGGGGTGGTCTATGGCTACACCTTC. Amino acids: CSVDKGVVYGYTF.